This TCR beta chain was identified during a study of T cells expressing NK-cell markers. In the study overall: Researchers got TCR beta repertoires out of sorted CD3+CD56+NKG2C+, CD3+CD56+NKG2C- and CD3+CD56-NKG2C+ T cells.

TCRdb re-analyzed the 5' RACE reads; it lists each CDR3 protein once, without DNA. The listing records 300,000 to 500,000 distinct CDR3 sequences. As for this clonotype: Its target is not known.

This CDR3 contains 13 residues. Germline V gene lookup returns CDR1 MNHEY and CDR2 SVGAGI. Study-level findings and limits: One observes that, in a few donors, these clonotypes were also the leading ones within the CD3+CD56-NKG2C+ fraction. A range of about 1.0-8% of CD8+ T cells consisted of dominant NKG2C+ clonotypes in more than five donors. The study left the HCMV specificity of expanded NKG2C+ T cell clones unresolved.

The chain recombines TRBV6-5 with TRBJ1-3. The receptor comes from a woman aged 45-60 years in good health. Sequencing used blood T cells: a sorted CD56 or NKG2C T cell subset, CD4+ or CD8+ T cells, or bulk PBMC T cells (not recorded which). CDR3: CASTRNSGNTIYF.